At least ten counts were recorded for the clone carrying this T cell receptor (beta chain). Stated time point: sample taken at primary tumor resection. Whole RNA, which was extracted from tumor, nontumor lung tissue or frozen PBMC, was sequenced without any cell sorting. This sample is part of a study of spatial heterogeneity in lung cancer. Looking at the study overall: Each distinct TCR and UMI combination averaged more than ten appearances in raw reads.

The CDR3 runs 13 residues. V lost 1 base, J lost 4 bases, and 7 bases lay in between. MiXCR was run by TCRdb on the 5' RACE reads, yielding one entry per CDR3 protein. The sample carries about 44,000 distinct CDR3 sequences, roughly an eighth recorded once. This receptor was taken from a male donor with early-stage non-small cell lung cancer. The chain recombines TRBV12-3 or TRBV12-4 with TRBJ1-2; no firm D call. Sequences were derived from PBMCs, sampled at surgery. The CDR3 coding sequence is TGTGCCAGCAGTTTAGACAGCCGCTATGGCTACACCTTC. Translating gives CASSLDSRYGYTF.